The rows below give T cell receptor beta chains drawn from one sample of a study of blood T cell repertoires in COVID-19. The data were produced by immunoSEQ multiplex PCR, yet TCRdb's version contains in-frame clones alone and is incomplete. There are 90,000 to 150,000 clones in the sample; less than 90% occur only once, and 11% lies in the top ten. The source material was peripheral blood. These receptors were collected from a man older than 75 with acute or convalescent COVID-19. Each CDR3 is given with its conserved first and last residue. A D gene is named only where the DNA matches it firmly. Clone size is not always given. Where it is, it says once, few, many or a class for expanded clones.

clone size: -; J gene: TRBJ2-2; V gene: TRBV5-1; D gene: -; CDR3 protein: CASSLETAANTGELFF; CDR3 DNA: TGCGCCAGCAGCTTGGAAACAGCGGCGAACACCGGGGAGCTGTTTTTT
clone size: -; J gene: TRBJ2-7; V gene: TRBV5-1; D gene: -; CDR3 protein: CASSLDRRGGSSYEQYF; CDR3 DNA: TGCGCCAGCAGCTTGGACCGGCGAGGGGGAAGCTCCTACGAGCAGTACTTC
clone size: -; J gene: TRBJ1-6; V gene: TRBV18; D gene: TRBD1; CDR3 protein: CASSPLARTGGRSPLHF; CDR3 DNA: TGTGCCAGCTCACCACTTGCTCGGACAGGGGGCAGGTCACCCCTCCACTTT
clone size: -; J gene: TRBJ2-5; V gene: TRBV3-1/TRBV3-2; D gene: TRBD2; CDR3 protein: CASSSTSSGGSKETQYF; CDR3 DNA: TGTGCCAGCAGCTCAACATCTAGCGGGGGGTCCAAAGAGACCCAGTACTTC
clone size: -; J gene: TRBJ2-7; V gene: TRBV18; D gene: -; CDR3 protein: CASSPGRPYEQYF; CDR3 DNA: TGTGCCAGCTCACCGGGCAGACCCTACGAGCAGTACTTC
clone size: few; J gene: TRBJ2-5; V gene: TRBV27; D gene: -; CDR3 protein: CASSSPSWGLETQYF; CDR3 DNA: TGTGCCAGCAGTTCGCCTTCTTGGGGCCTGGAGACCCAGTACTTC
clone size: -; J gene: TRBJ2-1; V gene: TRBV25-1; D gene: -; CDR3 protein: CASKDEGVTTYNEQFF; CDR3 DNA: TGTGCCAGCAAGGACGAGGGGGTAACGACTTACAATGAGCAGTTCTTC
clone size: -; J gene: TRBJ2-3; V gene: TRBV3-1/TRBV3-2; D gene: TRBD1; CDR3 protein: CASSPTGLDTQYF; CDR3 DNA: TGTGCCAGCAGCCCGACAGGGTTGGATACGCAGTATTTT
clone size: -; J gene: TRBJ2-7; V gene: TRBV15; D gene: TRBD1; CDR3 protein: CATSRKPTGTYEQYF; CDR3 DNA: TGTGCCACCAGCAGAAAACCGACAGGGACCTACGAGCAGTACTTC
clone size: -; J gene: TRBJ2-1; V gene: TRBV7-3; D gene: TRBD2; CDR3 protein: CASSLRTSQSSYNEQFF; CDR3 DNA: TGTGCCAGCAGCTTAAGGACTAGCCAGAGCTCCTACAATGAGCAGTTCTTC
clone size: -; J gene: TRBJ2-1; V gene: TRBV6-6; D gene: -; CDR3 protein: CASKDSYNEQFF; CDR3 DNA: TGTGCCAGCAAGGACAGCTACAATGAGCAGTTCTTC
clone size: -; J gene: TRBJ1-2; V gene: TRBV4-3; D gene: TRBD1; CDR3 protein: CASSQVERQGVGNYGYTF; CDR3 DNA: TGCGCCAGCAGCCAAGTTGAGAGACAGGGGGTAGGGAACTATGGCTACACCTTC
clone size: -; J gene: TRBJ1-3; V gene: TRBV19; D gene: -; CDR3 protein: CATPESSGNTIYF; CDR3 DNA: TGTGCCACCCCGGAGAGCTCTGGAAACACCATATATTTT
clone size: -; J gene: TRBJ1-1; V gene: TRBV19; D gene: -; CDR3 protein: CASRHGGMNTEAFF; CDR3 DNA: TGTGCCAGTAGACATGGGGGGATGAACACTGAAGCTTTCTTT
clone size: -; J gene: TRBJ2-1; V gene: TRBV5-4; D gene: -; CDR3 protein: CASSLTQGSYNEQFF; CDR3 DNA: TGTGCCAGCAGCTTGACGCAGGGGTCCTACAATGAGCAGTTCTTC
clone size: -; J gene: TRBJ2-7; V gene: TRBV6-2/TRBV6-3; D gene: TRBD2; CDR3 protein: CASSYPTGTSGPRVSYEQYF; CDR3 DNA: TGTGCCAGCAGTTACCCAACCGGGACTAGCGGGCCAAGGGTCTCCTACGAGCAGTACTTC
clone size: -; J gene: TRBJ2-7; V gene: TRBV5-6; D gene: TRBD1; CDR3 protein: CASSLDAGTENYEQYF; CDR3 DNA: TGTGCCAGCAGCTTGGATGCCGGGACAGAGAACTACGAGCAGTACTTC
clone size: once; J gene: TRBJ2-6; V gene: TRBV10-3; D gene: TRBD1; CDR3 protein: CAISETGTGRSGANVLTF; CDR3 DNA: TGTGCCATCAGTGAGACCGGGACAGGGCGCTCTGGGGCCAACGTCCTGACTTTC
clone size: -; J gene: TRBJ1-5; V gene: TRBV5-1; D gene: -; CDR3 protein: CASSLNGQSNQPQHF; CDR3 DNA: TGCGCCAGCAGCTTGAATGGGCAGTCCAATCAGCCCCAGCATTTT
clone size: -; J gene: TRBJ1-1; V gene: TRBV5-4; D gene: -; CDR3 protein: CASSSGSALNTEAFF; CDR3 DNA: TGTGCCAGCAGCTCCGGTTCCGCTTTGAACACTGAAGCTTTCTTT
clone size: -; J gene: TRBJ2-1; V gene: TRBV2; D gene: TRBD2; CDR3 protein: CASKLAGGSNEQFF; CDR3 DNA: TGTGCCAGCAAGCTAGCGGGGGGATCAAATGAGCAGTTCTTC
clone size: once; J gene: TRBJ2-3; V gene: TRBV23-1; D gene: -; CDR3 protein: CASSQYFLSRDF; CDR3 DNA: TGCGCCAGCAGTCAATATTTCCTCAGCAGGGATTTT
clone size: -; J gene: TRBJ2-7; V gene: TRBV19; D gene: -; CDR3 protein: CASSGTSVYEQYF; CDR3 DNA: TGTGCCAGTAGCGGGACAAGCGTCTACGAGCAGTACTTC
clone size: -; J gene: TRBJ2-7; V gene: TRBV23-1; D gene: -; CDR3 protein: CASSRWSSYEQYF; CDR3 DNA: TGCGCCAGCAGTCGGTGGAGCTCCTACGAGCAGTACTTC
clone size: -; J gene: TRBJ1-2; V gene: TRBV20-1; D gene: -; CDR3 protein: CSASSRGIGYGYTF; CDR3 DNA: TGCAGTGCTAGTTCTAGGGGGATCGGATATGGCTACACCTTC
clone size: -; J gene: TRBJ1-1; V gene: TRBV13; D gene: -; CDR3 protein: CASSSVGGMNTEAFF; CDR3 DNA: TGTGCCAGCAGCTCGGTGGGGGGGATGAACACTGAAGCTTTCTTT
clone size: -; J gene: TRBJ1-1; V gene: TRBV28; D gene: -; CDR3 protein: CASSLRQANTEAFF; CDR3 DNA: TGTGCCAGCAGTTTGCGCCAGGCGAACACTGAAGCTTTCTTT
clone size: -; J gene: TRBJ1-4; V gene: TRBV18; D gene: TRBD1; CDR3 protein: CASSPQTGGSEKLFF; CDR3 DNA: TGTGCCAGCTCACCGCAGACAGGGGGCAGTGAAAAACTGTTTTTT
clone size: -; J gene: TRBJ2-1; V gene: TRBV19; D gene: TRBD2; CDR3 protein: CASSISPWTSGGASSYNEQFF; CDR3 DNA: TGTGCCAGTAGTATATCCCCCTGGACTAGCGGGGGGGCCTCGTCCTACAATGAGCAGTTCTTC
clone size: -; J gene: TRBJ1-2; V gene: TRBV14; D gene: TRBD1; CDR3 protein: CASSLGQGGYTF; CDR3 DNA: TGTGCCAGCAGCCTGGGACAGGGCGGCTACACCTTC
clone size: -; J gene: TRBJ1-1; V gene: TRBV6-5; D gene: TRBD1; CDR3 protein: CASSYATGGTEAFF; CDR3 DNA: TGTGCCAGCAGTTACGCGACAGGGGGCACTGAAGCTTTCTTT
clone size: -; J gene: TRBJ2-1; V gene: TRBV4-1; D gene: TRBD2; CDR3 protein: CASSQDGGLAGGPNEQFF; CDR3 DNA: TGCGCCAGCAGCCAGGACGGGGGACTAGCGGGAGGGCCGAATGAGCAGTTCTTC
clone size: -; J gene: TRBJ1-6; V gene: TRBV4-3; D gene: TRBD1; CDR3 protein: CASSQNRGSNSPLHF; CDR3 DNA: TGCGCCAGCAGCCAAAACAGGGGGAGTAATTCACCCCTCCACTTT
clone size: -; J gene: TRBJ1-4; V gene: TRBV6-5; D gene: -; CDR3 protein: CASTMTGSTNEKLFF; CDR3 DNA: TGTGCCAGCACCATGACAGGTTCAACTAATGAAAAACTGTTTTTT
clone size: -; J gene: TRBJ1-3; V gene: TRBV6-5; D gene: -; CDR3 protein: CASRPRTDPGNTIYF; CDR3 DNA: TGTGCCAGCAGGCCTCGGACAGACCCTGGAAACACCATATATTTT
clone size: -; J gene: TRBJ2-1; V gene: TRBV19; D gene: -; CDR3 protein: CASSSRGADEQFF; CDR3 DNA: TGTGCCAGTAGCTCCCGGGGGGCTGATGAGCAGTTCTTC
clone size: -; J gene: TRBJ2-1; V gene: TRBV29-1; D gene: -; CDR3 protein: CSVEDLGNEQFF; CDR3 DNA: TGCAGCGTTGAAGATCTCGGCAATGAGCAGTTCTTC
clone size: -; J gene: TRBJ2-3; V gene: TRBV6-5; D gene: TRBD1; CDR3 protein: CASSRAGTGVDTQYF; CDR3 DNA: TGTGCCAGCAGCCGCGCCGGGACAGGGGTAGATACGCAGTATTTT
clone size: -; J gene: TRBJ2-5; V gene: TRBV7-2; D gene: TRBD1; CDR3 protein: CASSKNRGVQETQYF; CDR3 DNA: TGTGCCAGCAGCAAGAACAGGGGGGTCCAAGAGACCCAGTACTTC
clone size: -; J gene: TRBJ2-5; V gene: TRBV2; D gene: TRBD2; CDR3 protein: CASKLAGVRETQYF; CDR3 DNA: TGTGCCAGCAAGCTAGCGGGGGTCCGAGAGACCCAGTACTTC
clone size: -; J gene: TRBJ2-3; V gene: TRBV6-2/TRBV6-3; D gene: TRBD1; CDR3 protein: CASSAGQGRPDTQYF; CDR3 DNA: TGTGCCAGCAGCGCGGGACAGGGTAGACCAGATACGCAGTATTTT
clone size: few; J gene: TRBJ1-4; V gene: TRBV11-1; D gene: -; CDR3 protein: CASSLGDRNEKLFF; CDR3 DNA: TGTGCCAGCAGCTTAGGAGACAGAAATGAAAAACTGTTTTTT
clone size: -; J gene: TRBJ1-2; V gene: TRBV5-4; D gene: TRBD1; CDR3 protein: CASSDRDRFNYGYTF; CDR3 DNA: TGTGCCAGCAGCGACCGGGACAGGTTTAACTATGGCTACACCTTC
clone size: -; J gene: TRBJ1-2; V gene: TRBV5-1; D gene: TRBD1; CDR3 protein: CASSLDLGTATLGYTF; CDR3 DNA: TGCGCCAGCAGCTTGGACCTCGGGACAGCCACGTTGGGCTACACCTTC
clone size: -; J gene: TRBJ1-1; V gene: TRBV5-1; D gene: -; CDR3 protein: CASSLEQRNTEAFF; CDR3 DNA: TGCGCCAGCAGCTTGGAACAGAGGAACACTGAAGCTTTCTTT
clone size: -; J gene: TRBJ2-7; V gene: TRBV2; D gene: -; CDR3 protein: CASSRDRLYEQYF; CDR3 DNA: TGTGCCAGCAGTCGAGACAGACTTTACGAGCAGTACTTC
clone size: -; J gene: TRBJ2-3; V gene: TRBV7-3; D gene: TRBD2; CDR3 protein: CASSLAPTSGSGLGTQYF; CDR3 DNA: TGTGCCAGCAGCTTAGCCCCGACTAGCGGGAGCGGGTTAGGTACGCAGTATTTT
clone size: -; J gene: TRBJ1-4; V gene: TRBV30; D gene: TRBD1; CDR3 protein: CAWSLRDRVFEKLFF; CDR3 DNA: TGTGCCTGGAGTCTCCGGGACAGGGTTTTCGAAAAACTGTTTTTT
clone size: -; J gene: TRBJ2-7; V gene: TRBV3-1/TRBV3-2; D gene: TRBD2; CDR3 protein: CASSQGGLAREQYF; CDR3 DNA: TGTGCCAGCAGCCAAGGCGGACTAGCGCGCGAGCAGTACTTC
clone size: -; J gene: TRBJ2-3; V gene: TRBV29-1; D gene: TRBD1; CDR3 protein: CSHRGSGDTQYF; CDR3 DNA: TGCAGCCACAGGGGGAGCGGAGATACGCAGTATTTT
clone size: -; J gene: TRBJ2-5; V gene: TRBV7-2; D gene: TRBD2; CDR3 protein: CASSSWWGLAGGQKETQYF; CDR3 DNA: TGTGCCAGCAGCTCCTGGTGGGGACTAGCGGGGGGGCAAAAGGAGACCCAGTACTTC
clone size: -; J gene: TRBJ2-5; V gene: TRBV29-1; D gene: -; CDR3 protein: CSVESGQGKQETQYF; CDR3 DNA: TGCAGCGTTGAATCGGGGCAGGGGAAACAAGAGACCCAGTACTTC